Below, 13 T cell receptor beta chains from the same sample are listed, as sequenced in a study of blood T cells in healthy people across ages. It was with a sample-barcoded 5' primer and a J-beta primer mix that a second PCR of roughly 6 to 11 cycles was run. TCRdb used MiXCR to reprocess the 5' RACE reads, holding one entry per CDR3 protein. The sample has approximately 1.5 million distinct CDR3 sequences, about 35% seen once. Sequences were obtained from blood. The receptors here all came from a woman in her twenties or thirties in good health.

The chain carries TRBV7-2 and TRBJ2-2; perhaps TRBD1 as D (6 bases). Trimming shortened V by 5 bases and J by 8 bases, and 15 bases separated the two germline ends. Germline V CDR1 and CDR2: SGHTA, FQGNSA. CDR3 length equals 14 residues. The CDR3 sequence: CASSPGLGAGELFF. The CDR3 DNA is TGTGCCAGCAGCCCGGGTTTGGGGGCTGGGGAGCTGTTTTTT.

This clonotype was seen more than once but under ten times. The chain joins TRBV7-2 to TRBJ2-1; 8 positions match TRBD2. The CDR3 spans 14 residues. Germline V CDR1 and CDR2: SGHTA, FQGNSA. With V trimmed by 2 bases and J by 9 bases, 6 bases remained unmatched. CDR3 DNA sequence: TGTGCCAGCAGCTTAACGGGAGGGCCGGGTGAGCAGTTCTTC. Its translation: CASSLTGGPGEQFF.

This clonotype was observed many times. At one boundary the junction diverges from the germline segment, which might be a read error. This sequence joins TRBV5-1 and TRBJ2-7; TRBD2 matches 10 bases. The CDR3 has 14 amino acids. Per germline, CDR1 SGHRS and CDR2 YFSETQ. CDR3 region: CASSLGTSAYEQYF. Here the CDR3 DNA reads TGTGCCAGCAGCCTCGGGACTAGCGCCTACGAGCAGTACTTC.

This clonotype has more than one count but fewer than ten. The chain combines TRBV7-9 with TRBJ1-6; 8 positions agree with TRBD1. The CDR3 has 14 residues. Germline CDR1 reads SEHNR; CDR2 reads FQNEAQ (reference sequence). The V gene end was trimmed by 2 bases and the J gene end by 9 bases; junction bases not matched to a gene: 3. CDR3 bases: TGTGCCAGCAGCTTACAGGGGGCATTTTCACCCCTCCACTTT. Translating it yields CASSLQGAFSPLHF.

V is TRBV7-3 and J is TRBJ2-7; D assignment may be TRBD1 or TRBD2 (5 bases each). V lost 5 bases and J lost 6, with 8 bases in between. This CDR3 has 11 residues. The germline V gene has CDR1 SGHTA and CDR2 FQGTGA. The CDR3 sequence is CASSNGTEQYF. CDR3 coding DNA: TGTGCCAGCAGCAATGGGACCGAGCAGTACTTC.

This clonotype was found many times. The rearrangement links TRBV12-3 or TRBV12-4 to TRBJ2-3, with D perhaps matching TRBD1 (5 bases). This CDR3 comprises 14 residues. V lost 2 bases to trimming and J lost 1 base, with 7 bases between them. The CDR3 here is CASSLSRGTDTQYF. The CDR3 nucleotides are TGTGCCAGCAGTTTAAGCAGGGGCACAGATACGCAGTATTTT.

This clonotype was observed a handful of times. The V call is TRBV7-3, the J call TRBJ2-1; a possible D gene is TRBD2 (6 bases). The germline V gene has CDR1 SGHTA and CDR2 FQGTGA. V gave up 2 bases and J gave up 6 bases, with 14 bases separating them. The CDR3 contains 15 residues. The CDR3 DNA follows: TGTGCCAGCAGCTTAGGTAACGGGAGATCCAATGAGCAGTTCTTC. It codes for CASSLGNGRSNEQFF.

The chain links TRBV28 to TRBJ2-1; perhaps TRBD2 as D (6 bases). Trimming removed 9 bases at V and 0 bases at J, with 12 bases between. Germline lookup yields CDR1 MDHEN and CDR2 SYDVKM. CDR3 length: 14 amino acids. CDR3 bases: TGTGCCAGATTGATCGGGAGCTCCTACAATGAGCAGTTCTTC. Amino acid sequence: CARLIGSSYNEQFF.

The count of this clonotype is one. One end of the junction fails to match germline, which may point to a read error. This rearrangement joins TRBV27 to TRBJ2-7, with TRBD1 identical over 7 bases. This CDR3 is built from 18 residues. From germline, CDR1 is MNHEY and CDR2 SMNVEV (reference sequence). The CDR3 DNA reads TGTGCCAGCAGCAAGAAGACAGGGCAAAGGGGTATATCCTACGGGCAGTACTTC. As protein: CASSKKTGQRGISYGQYF.

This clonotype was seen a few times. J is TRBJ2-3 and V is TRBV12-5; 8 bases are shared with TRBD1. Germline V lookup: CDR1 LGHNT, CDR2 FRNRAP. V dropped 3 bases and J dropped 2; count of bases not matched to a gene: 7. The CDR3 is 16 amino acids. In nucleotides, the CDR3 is TGTGCTAGTGGTTTAGGGACAGGCCAGTCCACAGATACGCAGTATTTT. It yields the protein CASGLGTGQSTDTQYF.

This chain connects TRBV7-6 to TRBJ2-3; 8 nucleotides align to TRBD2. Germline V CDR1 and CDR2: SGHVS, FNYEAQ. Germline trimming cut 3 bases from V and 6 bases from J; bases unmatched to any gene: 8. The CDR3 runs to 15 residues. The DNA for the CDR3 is TGTGCCAGCAGCTTCATAGCGGGGAGGGTGGATACGCAGTATTTT. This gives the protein CASSFIAGRVDTQYF.

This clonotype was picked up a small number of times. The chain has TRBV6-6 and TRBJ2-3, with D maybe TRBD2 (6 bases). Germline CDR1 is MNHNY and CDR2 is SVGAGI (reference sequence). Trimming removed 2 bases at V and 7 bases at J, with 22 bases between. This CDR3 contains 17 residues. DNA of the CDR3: TGTGCCAGCAGTTACGGGGAGCCGGGGCGGGGTCCGAATACGCAGTATTTT. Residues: CASSYGEPGRGPNTQYF.

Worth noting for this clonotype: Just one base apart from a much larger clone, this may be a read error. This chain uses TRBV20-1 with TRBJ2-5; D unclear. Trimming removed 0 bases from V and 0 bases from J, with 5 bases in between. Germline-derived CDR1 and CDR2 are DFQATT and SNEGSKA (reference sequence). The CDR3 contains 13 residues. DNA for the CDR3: TGCAGTGCTAGAGATGGCGACCAAGAGACCCAGTACTTC. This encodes CSARDGDQETQYF.